This T cell receptor (beta chain) was identified in a study of blood T cell repertoires in COVID-19. At the level of the study: The analysed material was cDNA or gDNA that came from T cells, B-cell-depleted T cells, or PBMCs.

This clone was observed once. At one boundary the junction diverges from the germline segment, which might be a read error. Sequencing used immunoSEQ multiplex PCR; TCRdb keeps in-frame clones, though not all of them. The sample records just over 350,000 clones, more than 85% being singletons. Germline V gives CDR1 SSHAT, CDR2 FNYEAQ (reference sequence). The CDR3 covers 14 residues. Sequencing was performed on PBMCs or T cells enriched from blood (not recorded which). The chain has TRBV7-7 and TRBJ2-1, with TRBD1 matching 9 bases. This clonotype was sampled from a woman aged 30 to 39 who had recovered from COVID-19. The CDR3 loop reads CASSLGTGHNEQFF. DNA of the CDR3: TGTGCTAGCAGCTTGGGGACAGGGCACAATGAGCAGTTCTTC. The full variable domain, with the rest looked up from reference TRBV7-7 and TRBJ2-1, is GAGVSQSPRYKVTKRGQDVTLRCDPISSHATLYWYQQALGQGPEFLTYFNYEAQPDKSGLPSDRFSAERPEGSISTLTIQRTEQRDSAMYRCASSLGTGHNEQFFGPGTRLTVL.